This T cell receptor (beta chain) was captured by sequencing in a study of blood T cell repertoires in COVID-19. Looking at the study overall: Sources were T cells, B-cell-depleted T cells, or PBMCs; the material itself was cDNA or gDNA.

Participants, 18 to 89 years old, spanned under 30 US areas. Participants reported their clinical history, and cohort assignment relied on those reports. In the source study's methods: Counts of nucleated cells, estimated from reference gene primer amplification, were obtained. The repertoire was sequenced with immunoSEQ multiplex PCR; TCRdb's copy has only in-frame clones and lacks some. V and J calls and clone size are those listed in that table; D and trimming were worked out from the DNA. This table holds 250,000 or so clones, 80% to 90% found once. The CDR3 loop spans 18 amino acids. From germline, CDR1 is WNHNN and CDR2 SYGVQD (reference sequence). Trimming took 8 bases from V and 2 from J; bases not matched to a gene: 18.

Material for sequencing was PBMCs or T cells enriched from blood (not recorded which). This sequence originates from a woman aged 40-49 years who had been exposed to COVID-19. The chain couples TRBV10-1 to TRBJ2-3; TRBD2 matches 8 bases. The CDR3 spells CASRPLGRGAYDTDTQYF. CDR3 nucleotide sequence: TGCGCCAGCCGCCCTTTAGGGCGGGGGGCCTATGACACAGATACGCAGTATTTT.